This T cell receptor (beta chain) was identified in a study of blood T cell repertoires in COVID-19. Per the original methods: Quantification of nucleated cells was approximated via reference gene primer amplification. The protocol was immunoSEQ multiplex PCR, while the TCRdb copy is restricted to in-frame clones and leaves out a portion. V and J calls and clone size are copied from that table; D and trimming were computed from the DNA. This table has approximately 30,000 clones, roughly nine tenths appearing once. V gave up 1 base and J gave up 11 bases, with 12 bases separating them. The CDR3 runs to 13 residues. Germline assignment: CDR1 SEHNR and CDR2 FQNEAQ (reference sequence).

Material: peripheral blood. The sequence was obtained from a human donor with active COVID-19. The donor label of this sample is uncertain. The rearrangement joins TRBV7-9 to TRBJ2-1; TRBD1 is a possible D gene (6 bases). The CDR3 DNA follows: TGTGCCAGCAGCTTAGAGGGGGTGGGTAAGCAGTTCTTC. Translated: CASSLEGVGKQFF. The full variable domain, in which reference TRBV7-9 and TRBJ2-1 provide the parts outside the CDR3, is DTGVSQNPRHKITKRGQNVTFRCDPISEHNRLYWYRQTLGQGPEFLTYFQNEAQLEKSRLLSDRFSAERPKGSFSTLEIQRTEQGDSAMYLCASSLEGVGKQFFGPGTRLTVL.